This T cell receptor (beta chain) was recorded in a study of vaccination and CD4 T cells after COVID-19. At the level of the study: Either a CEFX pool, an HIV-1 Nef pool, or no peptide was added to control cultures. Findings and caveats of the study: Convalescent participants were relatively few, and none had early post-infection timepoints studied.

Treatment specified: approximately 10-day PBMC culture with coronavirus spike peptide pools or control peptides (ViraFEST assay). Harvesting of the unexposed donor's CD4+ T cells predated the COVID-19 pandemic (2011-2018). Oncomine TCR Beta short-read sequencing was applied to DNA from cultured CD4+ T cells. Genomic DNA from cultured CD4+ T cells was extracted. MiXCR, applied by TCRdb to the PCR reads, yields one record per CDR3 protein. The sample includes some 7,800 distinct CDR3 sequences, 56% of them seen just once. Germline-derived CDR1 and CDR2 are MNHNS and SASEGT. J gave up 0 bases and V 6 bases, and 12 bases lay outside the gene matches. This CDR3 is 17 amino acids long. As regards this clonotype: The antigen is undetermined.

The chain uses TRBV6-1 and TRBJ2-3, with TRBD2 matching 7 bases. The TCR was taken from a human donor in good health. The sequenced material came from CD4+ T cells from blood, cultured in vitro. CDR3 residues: CASSDRPGAGSTDTQYF. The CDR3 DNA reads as TGTGCCAGCAGCGACCGGCCGGGAGCGGGGAGCACAGATACGCAGTATTTT.